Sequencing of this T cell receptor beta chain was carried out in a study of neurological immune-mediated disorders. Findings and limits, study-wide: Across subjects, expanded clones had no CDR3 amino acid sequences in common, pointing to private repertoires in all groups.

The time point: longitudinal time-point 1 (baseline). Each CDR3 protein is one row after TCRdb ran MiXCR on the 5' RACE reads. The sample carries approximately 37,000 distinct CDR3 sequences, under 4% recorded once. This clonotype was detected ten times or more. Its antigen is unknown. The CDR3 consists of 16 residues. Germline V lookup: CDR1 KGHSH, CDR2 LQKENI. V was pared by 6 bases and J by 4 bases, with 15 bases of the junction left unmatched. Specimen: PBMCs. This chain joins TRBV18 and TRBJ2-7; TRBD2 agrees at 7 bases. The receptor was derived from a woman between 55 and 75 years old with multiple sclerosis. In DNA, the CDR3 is TGTGCCAGCTCCCCCCAGACTAGCAGGACCCTTTACGAGCAGTACTTC. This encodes CASSPQTSRTLYEQYF.